The 16 T cell receptor beta chains below all came from one sample that was sequenced in a study of OX40 agonist ivuxolimab in advanced cancers. Assay used: immunoSEQ multiplex PCR; TCRdb lists only in-frame clones, some missing. This sample carries around 62,000 clones, 60% to 80% of them seen once, and the ten largest clones take about 1.6%. Sample: CD4+ or CD8+ T cells sorted from blood, taken in a trial of the OX40 agonist ivuxolimab. These receptors originate from an adult with an advanced solid tumor such as melanoma, head and neck, liver or kidney cancer.

The chain has TRBV19 and TRBJ2-7; D is ambiguous. The CDR3 runs to 11 residues. V was clipped by 8 bases and J by 4 bases, with 9 bases between them. Germline V gives CDR1 LNHDA, CDR2 SQIVND (reference sequence). The chain's CDR3 is CASLNGYEQYF. The CDR3, as DNA: TGTGCCAGTCTGAATGGATACGAGCAGTACTTC. The entire variable domain, with the rest obtained from reference TRBV19 and TRBJ2-7, is as follows: DGGITQSPKYLFRKEGQNVTLSCEQNLNHDAMYWYRQDPGQGLRLIYYSQIVNDFQKGDIAEGYSVSREKKESFPLTVTSAQKNPTAFYLCASLNGYEQYFGPGTRLTVT.

The chain has TRBV7-2 and TRBJ1-2, with a tentative D call TRBD1 (5 bases). The CDR3 spans 14 residues. Trimming took 2 bases from V and 4 from J, leaving 11 bases between them. Germline CDR1 reads SGHTA; CDR2 reads FQGNSA. The CDR3 reads CASSLRGGSYGYTF. The CDR3, as DNA: TGTGCCAGCAGCTTACGGGGGGGGTCCTATGGCTACACCTTC.

The chain joins TRBV4-1 to TRBJ2-7; 12 nucleotides line up with TRBD2. The germline V gene encodes CDR1 MGHRA and CDR2 YSYEKL. The V gene end was trimmed by 1 base and the J gene end by 3 bases; junction bases not matched to a gene: 4. The CDR3 sequence is 16 residues long. Here the CDR3 reads CASSQATSGSIYEQYF. The CDR3 DNA follows: TGCGCCAGCAGCCAAGCGACTAGCGGGAGTATCTACGAGCAGTACTTC.

The rearrangement joins TRBV2 to TRBJ1-4; 8 nucleotides match TRBD1. Germline assignment: CDR1 SNHLY and CDR2 FYNNEI. With 3 bases clipped from V and 5 bases from J, the junction kept 11 bases outside the gene matches. The CDR3 covers 17 residues. CDR3 residues: CASSDFRTGQENEKLFF. CDR3 coding DNA: TGTGCCAGCAGTGATTTCCGTACGGGACAGGAGAATGAAAAACTGTTTTTT.

The chain joins TRBV10-2 to TRBJ1-5; possibly TRBD1 for D (5 bases). The germline V gene encodes CDR1 WSHSY and CDR2 SAAADI. V was pared by 3 bases and J by 4 bases, with 10 bases between. This CDR3 contains 14 residues. CDR3 amino acids: CASSDVGGNQPQHF. DNA for the CDR3: TGCGCCAGCAGTGATGTCGGGGGAAATCAGCCCCAGCATTTT.

The rearrangement joins TRBV11-2 to TRBJ2-7; D remains ambiguous. CDR1 is SGHAT and CDR2 is FQNNGV in the germline V gene. V was pared by 5 bases and J by 0 bases, with 8 bases between. CDR3 size: 13 residues. CDR3: CASSDTFSYEQYF. The CDR3 DNA sequence: TGTGCCAGCAGCGACACCTTCTCCTACGAGCAGTACTTC.

The J gene is TRBJ1-1, the V gene TRBV7-2; no clear D gene. The CDR3 contains 12 residues. Germline assignment: CDR1 SGHTA and CDR2 FQGNSA. V was cut by 2 bases and J by 4 bases, with 5 bases left in between. CDR3 residues: CASSLRGTEAFF. CDR3 nucleotides: TGTGCCAGCAGCTTAAGAGGCACTGAAGCTTTCTTT.

V gene TRBV5-1 combines with J gene TRBJ2-3, with TRBD2 matching over 10 bases. J was trimmed by 0 bases and V by 0 bases; bases with no gene match: 7. Germline V gives CDR1 SGHRS, CDR2 YFSETQ. The CDR3 totals 18 residues. CDR3 loop: CASSLALTSGESTDTQYF. The CDR3 coding sequence is TGCGCCAGCAGCTTGGCCCTTACTAGCGGGGAAAGCACAGATACGCAGTATTTT.

This chain uses TRBV28 with TRBJ2-3, with TRBD2 matching over 14 bases. V trimming: 1 base; J trimming: 6 bases; junction bases outside the gene matches: 12. The CDR3 runs to 19 residues. Germline loops: CDR1 MDHEN, CDR2 SYDVKM. The CDR3 DNA reads as TGTGCCAGCAGTTTATCTCAGGCCGGGACTAGCGGGAGTCGGGATACGCAGTATTTT. Protein sequence: CASSLSQAGTSGSRDTQYF.

The genes are TRBV15 and TRBJ1-1; D unresolved. This CDR3 region has 15 residues. V was pared by 3 bases and J by 1 base, with 12 bases between. Germline CDR1 LNHNV, CDR2 YYDKDF (reference sequence). CDR3 nucleotides: TGTGCCACCAGCAGCCAATTAGGCGAGAACACTGAAGCTTTCTTT. It translates to CATSSQLGENTEAFF.

The chain joins TRBV18 to TRBJ2-2; TRBD1 agrees at 9 bases. Losses at the gene ends were 4 bases for V and 6 bases for J; bases not matched to a gene: 6. Germline CDR1 and CDR2: KGHSH and LQKENI. The CDR3 totals 15 residues. In DNA, the CDR3 is TGTGCCAGCTCACTACGACAGGGGGATCCCGGGGAGCTGTTTTTT. This sequence encodes CASSLRQGDPGELFF. Full variable domain (missing parts from reference TRBV18 and TRBJ2-2): NAGVMQNPRHLVRRRGQEARLRCSPMKGHSHVYWYRQLPEEGLKFMVYLQKENIIDESGMPKERFSAEFPKEGPSILRIQQVVRGDSAAYFCASSLRQGDPGELFFGEGSRLTVL.

The chain is built from TRBV27 and TRBJ1-1; the D gene is possibly TRBD1 (6 bases). Trimming shortened V by 0 bases and J by 6 bases, and 11 bases separated the two germline ends. Germline-derived CDR1 and CDR2 are MNHEY and SMNVEV (reference sequence). The CDR3 extends over 14 amino acids. The CDR3 loop reads CASSLSQEGAEAFF. CDR3 nucleotide sequence: TGTGCCAGCAGTTTATCGCAGGAGGGGGCTGAAGCTTTCTTT.

By sample fraction, this clone is medium-sized. The rearrangement uses TRBV7-3 and TRBJ2-5, with 8 bases aligning to TRBD1. Germline V gene sequence: CDR1 SGHTA, CDR2 FQGTGA. Trimming cost V 5 bases and J 4 bases; bases outside gene matches: 3. This CDR3 comprises 13 residues. The CDR3 reads CASSTTGVETQYF. The DNA of the CDR3 is TGTGCCAGCAGCACGACAGGGGTAGAGACCCAGTACTTC.

This chain uses TRBV10-2 with TRBJ2-2, with TRBD2 matching over 9 bases. Per the germline V gene, CDR1 is WSHSY and CDR2 is SAAADI. The CDR3 is 15 residues long. V was pared by 11 bases and J by 4 bases, with 11 bases of the junction left unmatched. The CDR3 nucleotides are TGCGCCGGAAAAAGCGGGGGGACATCCACCGGGGAGCTGTTTTTT. It translates to CAGKSGGTSTGELFF.

V usage is TRBV28 and J usage is TRBJ1-1; no firm D call. V lost 6 bases and J 3 bases, leaving 14 bases between the germline ends. The CDR3 spans 14 residues. Per the germline V gene, CDR1 is MDHEN and CDR2 is SYDVKM. The DNA of the CDR3 is TGTGCCAGCAGAGGCGGACGAAAAGACACTGAAGCTTTCTTT. This sequence encodes CASRGGRKDTEAFF.

Points on this clone: One junction end disagrees with the germline gene, perhaps due to a read error. The J gene is TRBJ2-2, the V gene TRBV7-7; no definite D call. Germline CDR1 is SSHAT and CDR2 is FNYEAQ (reference sequence). The CDR3 spans 12 residues. In DNA, the CDR3 is TGTGCTAGCAGCTTAGAGTCTGGGGAGCTGTTTTTT. This codes for CASSLESGELFF.